The source of this T cell receptor beta chain is a study of blood T cell repertoires in COVID-19. In the study overall: Collection of acute and convalescent COVID-19 samples took place in the United States, Italy and Spain. The cDNA or gDNA used as material had been derived from T cells, B-cell-depleted T cells, or PBMCs.

Original methodology: It was from reference gene primer amplification that nucleated cell counts were estimated. Sequenced by immunoSEQ multiplex PCR; TCRdb stores in-frame clones only, minus some. Clonal size and the V and J genes are those of that table, whereas D and trimming came from the DNA. This table holds around 250,000 clones, 84% found once. The sequence was obtained from a woman between 35 and 50 years old who had recovered from COVID-19. The sequencing input was peripheral blood.

The CDR3 sequence is CASSYSLGGEDGYTF. In DNA, the CDR3 is TGTGCCAGCAGTTACTCGTTAGGTGGAGAGGATGGCTACACCTTC. This rearrangement joins TRBV6-5 to TRBJ1-2; D is unresolved. CDR3 size: 15 residues. Trimming shortened V by 0 bases and J by 6 bases, and 14 bases separated the two germline ends. Germline V gene sequence: CDR1 MNHEY, CDR2 SVGAGI.